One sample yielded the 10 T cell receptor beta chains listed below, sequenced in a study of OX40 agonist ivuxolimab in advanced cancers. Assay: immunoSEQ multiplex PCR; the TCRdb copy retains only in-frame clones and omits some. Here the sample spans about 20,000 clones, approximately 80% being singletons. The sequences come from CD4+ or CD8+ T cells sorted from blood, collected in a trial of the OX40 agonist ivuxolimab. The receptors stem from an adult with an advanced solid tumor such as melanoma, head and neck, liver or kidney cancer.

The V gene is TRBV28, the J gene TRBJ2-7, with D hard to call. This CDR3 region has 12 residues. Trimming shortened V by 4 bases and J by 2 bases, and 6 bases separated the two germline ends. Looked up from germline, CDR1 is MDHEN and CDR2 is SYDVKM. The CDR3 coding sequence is TGTGCCAGCAGTTCCGGACCCTACGAGCAGTACTTC. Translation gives CASSSGPYEQYF.

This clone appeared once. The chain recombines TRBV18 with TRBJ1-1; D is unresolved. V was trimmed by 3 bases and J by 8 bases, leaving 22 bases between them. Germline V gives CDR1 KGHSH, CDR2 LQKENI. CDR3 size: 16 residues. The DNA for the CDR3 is TGTGCCAGCTCACCGCGTCAGATTGATTCGACGGAAGAAGCTTTCTTT. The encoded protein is CASSPRQIDSTEEAFF.

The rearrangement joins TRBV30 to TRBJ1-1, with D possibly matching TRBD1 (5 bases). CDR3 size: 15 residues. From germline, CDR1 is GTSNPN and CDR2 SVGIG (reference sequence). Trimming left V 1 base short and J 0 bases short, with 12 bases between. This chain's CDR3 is CAWSGGVSMNTEAFF. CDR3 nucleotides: TGTGCCTGGAGTGGGGGGGTATCGATGAACACTGAAGCTTTCTTT.

The CDR3 region has the DNA TGTGCCAGCAGCCCTAGGACTAGCGAGTACAATGAGCAGTTCTTC. Its translation: CASSPRTSEYNEQFF. The chain carries TRBV7-3 and TRBJ2-1; 9 bases are shared with TRBD2. Looked up from germline, CDR1 is SGHTA and CDR2 is FQGTGA. Trimming cost V 5 bases and J 4 bases; bases outside gene matches: 6. This CDR3 contains 15 residues.

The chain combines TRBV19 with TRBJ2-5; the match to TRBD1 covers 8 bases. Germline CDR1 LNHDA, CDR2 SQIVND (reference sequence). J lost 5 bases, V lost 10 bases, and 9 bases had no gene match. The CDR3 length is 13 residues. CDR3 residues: CATSPGGWETQYF. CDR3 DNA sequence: TGTGCCACCTCTCCAGGGGGCTGGGAGACCCAGTACTTC.

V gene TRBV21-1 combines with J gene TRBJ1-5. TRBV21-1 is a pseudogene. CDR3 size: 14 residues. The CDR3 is CATHGSPTSGAQHF. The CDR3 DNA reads TGTGCCACCCACGGTTCCCCGACCTCCGGGGCCCAGCATTTT.

In DNA, the CDR3 is TGTGCCAGCAGTGAGTCAGTACCCCCATACGAGCAGTACTTC. Amino acids: CASSESVPPYEQYF. The chain has TRBV2 and TRBJ2-7, with D uncertain. Germline assignment: CDR1 SNHLY and CDR2 FYNNEI. The V end was cut by 3 bases, the J end by 4 bases, with 13 bases between. The CDR3 runs to 14 residues.

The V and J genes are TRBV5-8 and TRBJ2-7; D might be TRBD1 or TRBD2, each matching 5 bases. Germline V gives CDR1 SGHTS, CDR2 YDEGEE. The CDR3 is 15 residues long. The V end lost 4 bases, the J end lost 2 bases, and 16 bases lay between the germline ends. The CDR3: CASSQDYQGAYEQYF. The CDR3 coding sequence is TGTGCCAGCAGCCAAGATTACCAGGGAGCCTACGAGCAGTACTTC.

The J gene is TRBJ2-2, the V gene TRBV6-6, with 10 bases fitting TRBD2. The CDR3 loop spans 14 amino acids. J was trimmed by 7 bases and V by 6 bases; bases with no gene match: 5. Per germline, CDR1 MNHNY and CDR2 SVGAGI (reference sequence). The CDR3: CASRSGGEGGELFF. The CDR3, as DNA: TGTGCCAGCAGGAGCGGGGGGGAAGGCGGGGAGCTGTTTTTT.

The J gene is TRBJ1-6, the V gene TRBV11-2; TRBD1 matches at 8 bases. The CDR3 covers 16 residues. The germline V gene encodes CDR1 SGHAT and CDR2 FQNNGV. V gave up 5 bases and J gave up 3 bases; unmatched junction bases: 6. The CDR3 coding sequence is TGTGCCAGCAGCGATCAGGGGGCGAGCTATAATTCACCCCTCCACTTT. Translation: CASSDQGASYNSPLHF.